This T cell receptor beta chain was sequenced for a study of graft-versus-host responses after intestinal transplantation. The overall study: Recipients were all induced with anti-thymocyte globulin, then given tacrolimus and steroids for approximately three years. Whole-study findings and limits: There were GvH clones found in recipient marrow, and some of them appeared first in ileum or blood. High graft-versus-host to host-versus-graft clonal ratios were found in allografts of patients who had graft-donor T cell macrochimerism.

The assay was immunoSEQ multiplex PCR, and TCRdb's table has in-frame clones only and misses some. The sample shows 40,000 to 55,000 clones, 90% to 95% of them seen only once. The germline V gene encodes CDR1 MDHEN and CDR2 SYDVKM. The length of the CDR3 is 16 residues. Trimming took off 5 bases at V and 0 bases at J, with 14 bases between the two ends. About this clone: Its specificity is unknown.

V and J are TRBV28 and TRBJ1-3; no clear D gene. The sample consisted of PBMCs, taken 524 days after transplant. The TCR sequence derives from a human patient who received an intestinal transplant, so some T cells may come from the graft donor. The CDR3 DNA reads TGTGCCAGCAGTCCGTGGTTATCAACCTCTGGAAACACCATATATTTT. Translated, it gives CASSPWLSTSGNTIYF.